What follows are 32 T cell receptor beta chains derived from one specimen sequenced in a study of T cells expressing NK-cell markers. Each CDR3 protein gets one entry in TCRdb, which reprocessed the 5' RACE reads and gives no DNA. In all, the sample yields a few hundred thousand distinct CDR3 sequences. The sequenced sample was blood T cells: a sorted CD56 or NKG2C T cell subset, CD4+ or CD8+ T cells, or bulk PBMC T cells (not recorded which). The receptors were gathered from a man aged 18 to 69 in good health.

The genes are TRBV3-1 and TRBJ1-5. The CDR3 extends over 14 amino acids. From germline, CDR1 is LGHDT and CDR2 YNNKEL (reference sequence). CDR3 protein: CASSQDVTPQPQHF.

The chain has TRBV20-1 and TRBJ2-7; TCRdb lists TRBD1, though no DNA is available to test this call. Germline values: CDR1 DFQATT, CDR2 SNEGSKA (reference sequence). This CDR3 has 13 residues. The CDR3 spells CSAWDRKKYEQYF.

The rearrangement joins TRBV12-3 or TRBV12-4 to TRBJ1-5. The CDR3 length is 15 residues. The CDR3 sequence: CASSPHRTTNQPQHF.

CDR3 in amino acids: CASSPRRGSGGNTIYF. The chain uses TRBV12-3 or TRBV12-4 and TRBJ1-3; TCRdb picks TRBD1, but there is no DNA to check that call. The CDR3 covers 16 residues.

The V gene is TRBV18, the J gene TRBJ2-5; there is no DNA to check the TCRdb D call of TRBD2. The CDR3 covers 14 residues. Germline values: CDR1 KGHSH, CDR2 LQKENI. This chain's CDR3 is CASSTSQGGETQYF.

V usage is TRBV2 and J usage is TRBJ2-1; the TCRdb call, TRBD1, lacks DNA for checking. Germline V gene sequence: CDR1 SNHLY, CDR2 FYNNEI. The CDR3 spans 15 residues. The CDR3 sequence: CASSEIGGSYNEQFF.

J is TRBJ2-1 and V is TRBV15; there is no DNA to check the TCRdb D call of TRBD1. From germline, CDR1 is LNHNV and CDR2 YYDKDF (reference sequence). The CDR3 has 17 amino acids. The CDR3 loop is CATSREGRGPLYNEQFF.

The rearrangement links TRBV6-5 to TRBJ1-2. Germline lookup yields CDR1 MNHEY and CDR2 SVGAGI. The CDR3 is 16 amino acids. CDR3 sequence: CASSYEGRGRLDGYTF.

The CDR3 protein is CSAREDRVGNQPQHF. The chain uses TRBV20-1 and TRBJ1-5; the TCRdb D gene call, TRBD1, has no DNA to confirm it. Per the germline V gene, CDR1 is DFQATT and CDR2 is SNEGSKA (reference sequence). The CDR3 has 15 amino acids.

The J gene is TRBJ2-7, the V gene TRBV10-3; TCRdb lists TRBD1, though no DNA is available to test this call. Looked up from germline, CDR1 is ENHRY and CDR2 is SYGVKD. The CDR3 contains 15 residues. CDR3 loop: CAISGGTGDSYEQYF.

The chain joins TRBV20-1 to TRBJ2-1; with no DNA, the TCRdb D assignment of TRBD2 cannot be verified. CDR1 is DFQATT, CDR2 SNEGSKA, per germline (reference sequence). The CDR3 is made up of 14 amino acids. CDR3 protein: CSASPSGGAWEQFF.

The chain joins TRBV7-9 to TRBJ2-5; TCRdb calls TRBD2, which cannot be checked without DNA. This CDR3 region has 16 residues. The germline CDR1 and CDR2 sequences are SEHNR and FQNEAQ (reference sequence). The chain's CDR3 is CASRNTGGGPQETQYF.

J is TRBJ2-7 and V is TRBV6-5; the TRBD1 assignment by TCRdb is unverifiable without DNA. The CDR3 covers 17 residues. Per germline, CDR1 MNHEY and CDR2 SVGAGI. Here the CDR3 reads CASGRDRGIVKTYEQYF.

This chain links TRBV12-3 or TRBV12-4 with TRBJ2-3; the D gene TCRdb calls, TRBD2, cannot be checked with no DNA. The CDR3 is made up of 16 amino acids. This CDR3 is CASSSTRRGSTDTQYF.

The chain has TRBV9 and TRBJ2-7; TCRdb's assignment of TRBD2 cannot be checked, as there is no DNA. Germline loops: CDR1 SGDLS, CDR2 YYNGEE. This CDR3 is 15 amino acids long. The CDR3 is CASSAYPAGRYEQYF.

This chain uses TRBV6-1 with TRBJ2-5. Germline values: CDR1 MNHNS, CDR2 SASEGT. This CDR3 has 13 residues. CDR3 loop: CASSRTVLGTQYF.

The V and J genes are TRBV6-5 and TRBJ2-7. The CDR3 consists of 16 residues. CDR1 is MNHEY and CDR2 is SVGAGI in the germline V gene. This CDR3 reads CASSYSEAPYSYEQYF.

The CDR3 sequence is CSASRGQGPYEQYF. The J gene is TRBJ2-7, the V gene TRBV20-1; without DNA, the TCRdb call of TRBD1 cannot be checked. CDR1 is DFQATT, CDR2 SNEGSKA, per germline (reference sequence). The CDR3 covers 14 residues.

V gene TRBV6-1 combines with J gene TRBJ2-2; TCRdb gives TRBD1 as the D gene, but with no DNA this cannot be confirmed. Germline V CDR1 and CDR2: MNHNS, SASEGT. The length of the CDR3 is 15 residues. The CDR3 reads CASRPPPLAAGELFF.

The gene calls are TRBV6-1 and TRBJ1-2. In germline, CDR1 is MNHNS, CDR2 SASEGT. The CDR3 loop spans 14 amino acids. The CDR3 sequence is CASSAKQAVTGYTF.

V and J are TRBV6-1 and TRBJ1-1; TCRdb selects TRBD1, and the lack of DNA leaves this call unchecked. The CDR3 sequence is 15 residues long. Germline V lookup: CDR1 MNHNS, CDR2 SASEGT. This CDR3 reads CASSATGAQLTGAFF.

The J gene is TRBJ2-1, the V gene TRBV29-1; the D call of TRBD1 rests on TCRdb alone, since no DNA is present to check it. Germline V gene lookup returns CDR1 SQVTM and CDR2 ANQGSEA. The CDR3 sequence is 17 residues long. CDR3 protein: CSVGGRGVSLWYNEQFF.

This chain links TRBV3-1 with TRBJ2-1; TCRdb names TRBD2, which stays unverified in the absence of DNA. The CDR3 contains 14 residues. CDR1 is LGHDT, CDR2 YNNKEL, per germline (reference sequence). The CDR3 is CASSPHRPGREQFF.

The rearrangement joins TRBV7-9 to TRBJ2-3; the TCRdb D gene call, TRBD1, has no DNA to confirm it. Germline CDR1 and CDR2: SEHNR and FQNEAQ (reference sequence). The length of the CDR3 is 17 residues. The CDR3 reads CASSLLGGQPSTDTQYF.

The J gene is TRBJ2-7, the V gene TRBV5-1; as DNA is missing, the TRBD1 call by TCRdb cannot be tested. The CDR3 is 12 amino acids. Germline lookup yields CDR1 SGHRS and CDR2 YFSETQ. This CDR3 reads CASRGRGDKQYF.

The V and J genes are TRBV4-1 and TRBJ1-1; TCRdb's D call, TRBD1, is unchecked because there is no DNA. Germline V CDR1 and CDR2: MGHRA, YSYEKL. The length of the CDR3 is 14 residues. Here the CDR3 reads CASSPIRDGTEAFF.

The rearrangement links TRBV3-1 to TRBJ1-4; TCRdb outputs TRBD1, but without DNA this stays unchecked. CDR1 and CDR2 (germline): LGHDT, YNNKEL (reference sequence). This CDR3 contains 13 residues. The CDR3 region is CASRQGAGEKLFF.

This chain links TRBV3-1 with TRBJ1-4; TCRdb lists TRBD1, though no DNA is available to test this call. Per germline, CDR1 LGHDT and CDR2 YNNKEL (reference sequence). CDR3 length equals 17 residues. Here the CDR3 reads CASRAKQGRPTNEKLFF.

The V gene is TRBV20-1, the J gene TRBJ1-2. There are 13 residues in the CDR3. Germline assignment: CDR1 DFQATT and CDR2 SNEGSKA (reference sequence). The CDR3 is CSVPPTSKGGYTF.

V gene TRBV25-1 combines with J gene TRBJ2-1. This CDR3 has 11 amino acids. Germline CDR1 reads MGHDK; CDR2 reads SYGVNS. CDR3: CASTIGNEQFF.

The chain recombines TRBV7-9 with TRBJ2-1; TCRdb lists TRBD1, though no DNA is available to test this call. CDR3 length: 16 residues. Germline loops: CDR1 SEHNR, CDR2 FQNEAQ (reference sequence). Here the CDR3 reads CASSLVRNRVVYEQFF. Together with reference TRBV7-9 and TRBJ2-1, the CDR3 gives the full variable domain: DTGVSQNPRHKITKRGQNVTFRCDPISEHNRLYWYRQTLGQGPEFLTYFQNEAQLEKSRLLSDRFSAERPKGSFSTLEIQRTEQGDSAMYLCASSLVRNRVVYEQFFGPGTRLTVL.

The chain carries TRBV20-1 and TRBJ1-1; TCRdb indicates TRBD1, and absent DNA this call remains unverified. CDR1 is DFQATT, CDR2 SNEGSKA, per germline (reference sequence). The CDR3 spans 12 residues. CDR3 sequence reads: CSAPDRTTEAFF.